This T cell receptor (beta chain) was obtained from a study of blood T cell repertoires in COVID-19. Measured with immunoSEQ multiplex PCR; TCRdb has only the in-frame clones, and not every one. This sample has roughly 200,000 clones, with more than 60% found just once. The CDR3 contains 17 residues. Germline values: CDR1 KGHDR, CDR2 SFDVKD. After removal of 4 bases from V and 2 bases from J, the junction contained 7 bases not matched to a gene. Sequencing was carried out using peripheral blood. The origin of this receptor is a man in his forties or fifties who had recovered from COVID-19. V and J are TRBV24-1 and TRBJ2-3, with 11 bases matching TRBD2. The CDR3 here is CATSEGTSGSITDTQYF. The CDR3 region has the DNA TGTGCCACCAGTGAGGGGACTAGCGGATCGATCACAGATACGCAGTATTTT.